This is a list of T cell receptor beta chains from one sample in a study of response to subunit inactivated influenza vaccine. TCRdb itself ran the RT-PCR reads through MiXCR, one entry per CDR3 protein. Seen here are hundreds of thousands of distinct CDR3 sequences, more than 10% observed once, and the top ten hold approximately 8.3%. The source was non-naive T cells sorted from PBMCs, collected 14 to 15 days before vaccination. Source of these receptors: a man over 45 who received an inactivated influenza vaccine. Both conserved end residues are part of each CDR3. A D gene is named only where the DNA matches it firmly. A clone size is listed for some rows: how often the clone was seen (once, few, many), or a class if it is expanded.

d_gene,j_gene,abundance,v_gene,CDR3aa,CDR3nt
TRBD1,TRBJ1-6,.,TRBV3-1,CASSYGTGGISPLHF,TGTGCCAGCAGCTACGGGACAGGGGGTATTTCACCCCTCCACTTT
TRBD1,TRBJ1-1,.,TRBV6-5,CASSYRLYRGMNTEAFF,TGTGCCAGCAGTTACCGTTTGTACAGGGGGATGAACACTGAAGCTTTCTTT
TRBD1,TRBJ2-1,.,TRBV6-1,CASSMSGTGGRNEQFF,TGTGCCAGCAGTATGTCCGGGACAGGGGGCAGGAATGAGCAGTTCTTC
.,TRBJ1-4,many,TRBV6-5,CASSYMGVANEKLFF,TGTGCCAGCAGTTATATGGGGGTGGCTAATGAAAAACTGTTTTTT
TRBD1,TRBJ1-5,.,TRBV7-2,CASSPVGDRGRNQPQHF,TGTGCCAGCAGCCCGGTAGGGGACAGGGGGCGTAATCAGCCCCAGCATTTT
TRBD1,TRBJ2-5,many,TRBV6-6,CASGTEETQYF,TGTGCATCGGGGACAGAGGAGACCCAGTACTTC
.,TRBJ2-3,.,TRBV20-1,CSAQRTALTDTQYF,TGCAGTGCCCAACGGACGGCCCTCACAGATACGCAGTATTTT
.,TRBJ1-5,many,TRBV6-2/TRBV6-3,CASSPTGVSNQPQHF,TGTGCCAGCAGTCCTACAGGAGTTAGCAATCAGCCCCAGCATTTT
TRBD1,TRBJ1-1,few,TRBV7-9,CASSSPQGGTEAFF,TGTGCCAGCAGCTCGCCCCAGGGGGGTACTGAAGCTTTCTTT
.,TRBJ2-7,many,TRBV24-1,CATVEVEQYF,TGTGCCACAGTAGAGGTCGAGCAGTACTTC
TRBD1,TRBJ2-7,.,TRBV19,CASSLGDRANEQYF,TGTGCCAGTAGCCTGGGGGACAGGGCCAACGAGCAGTACTTC
TRBD2,TRBJ2-5,.,TRBV15,CATSSLAGEGETQYF,TGTGCCACCAGCAGTCTAGCGGGAGAAGGAGAGACCCAGTACTTC
.,TRBJ2-7,few,TRBV24-1,CATRSPQGNIPYEQYF,TGTGCCACCAGATCCCCACAGGGAAACATCCCCTACGAGCAGTACTTC
TRBD2,TRBJ2-1,.,TRBV30,CAWRGLAGGPRFF,TGTGCCTGGAGGGGGTTAGCGGGGGGGCCTCGGTTCTTC
TRBD2,TRBJ2-3,.,TRBV7-2,CASSLVRLAGGTDTQYF,TGTGCCAGCAGCTTAGTTCGCCTAGCGGGGGGCACAGATACGCAGTATTTT
.,TRBJ2-2,few,TRBV7-6,CASSPLAATYTNTGELFF,TGTGCCAGCAGCCCCCTGGCAGCCACCTATACGAACACCGGGGAGCTGTTTTTT
.,TRBJ2-5,once,TRBV18,CASSPLQMKETQYF,TGTGCCAGCTCACCACTACAAATGAAAGAGACCCAGTACTTC
.,TRBJ1-2,many,TRBV7-2,CASSFPNYGYTF,TGTGCCAGCAGCTTCCCCAACTATGGCTACACCTTC
TRBD2,TRBJ2-1,.,TRBV7-2,CASSRSGTNYNEQFF,TGTGCCAGCAGTCGTAGCGGGACGAACTACAATGAGCAGTTCTTC
.,TRBJ2-3,few,TRBV24-1,CATSDFSTSQYF,TGTGCCACCAGTGATTTTTCAACTTCGCAGTATTTT
TRBD1,TRBJ2-1,few,TRBV6-1,CASRGFGTGVNEQFF,TGTGCCAGCAGGGGGTTTGGGACAGGGGTCAATGAGCAGTTCTTC
.,TRBJ2-7,many,TRBV29-1,CSVEATGNSYEQYF,TGCAGCGTTGAAGCAACAGGTAACTCCTACGAGCAGTACTTC
TRBD1,TRBJ1-5,few,TRBV20-1,CSVLRGTGDQPQHF,TGCAGTGTTCTCCGAGGGACAGGGGATCAGCCCCAGCATTTT
TRBD1,TRBJ2-3,few,TRBV7-6,CASSFTGGRGTDTQYF,TGTGCCAGCAGCTTCACAGGGGGGCGAGGCACAGATACGCAGTATTTT
TRBD2,TRBJ2-3,few,TRBV30,CAWSVGRGSYTDTQYF,TGTGCCTGGAGTGTCGGGAGGGGATCGTACACAGATACGCAGTATTTT
.,TRBJ1-6,many,TRBV28,CASSLGGASASPLHF,TGTGCCAGCAGTTTGGGGGGGGCGTCGGCTTCACCCCTCCACTTT
TRBD2,TRBJ2-5,few,TRBV29-1,CSAGTSGGVETQYF,TGCAGCGCCGGGACTAGCGGGGGGGTAGAGACCCAGTACTTC
.,TRBJ2-3,few,TRBV11-2,CASSQRLRGDGTDTQYF,TGTGCCAGCAGTCAGAGGTTGAGGGGTGACGGCACAGATACGCAGTATTTT
.,TRBJ1-6,few,TRBV7-2,CASSSGHYNSPLHF,TGTGCCAGCAGCTCGGGACACTATAATTCACCCCTCCACTTT
TRBD2,TRBJ2-3,.,TRBV20-1,CSARVAGGAGSTDTQYF,TGCAGTGCTAGAGTAGCGGGAGGGGCAGGGTCCACAGATACGCAGTATTTT
TRBD2,TRBJ2-1,many,TRBV5-1,CASSQTSGGAGIYNEQFF,TGCGCCAGCAGCCAGACTAGCGGGGGGGCCGGAATCTACAATGAGCAGTTCTTC
.,TRBJ2-1,.,TRBV29-1,CSVDDRRYNEQFF,TGCAGCGTTGACGACAGGAGATACAATGAGCAGTTCTTC
.,TRBJ2-7,.,TRBV27,CASSEETGPYEQYF,TGTGCCAGCAGTGAAGAGACGGGCCCCTACGAGCAGTACTTC
TRBD1,TRBJ2-2,.,TRBV6-2/TRBV6-3,CASSSPGQGGTGELFF,TGTGCCAGCAGCTCACCGGGACAGGGCGGCACCGGGGAGCTGTTTTTT
.,TRBJ1-5,many,TRBV5-1,CASSFKGVDGPQHF,TGCGCCAGCAGCTTCAAAGGGGTGGATGGGCCCCAGCATTTT
.,TRBJ2-4,.,TRBV28,CASSLEGVGAKNIQYF,TGTGCCAGCAGTTTAGAGGGAGTGGGCGCCAAAAACATTCAGTACTTC
.,TRBJ1-2,many,TRBV29-1,CSAPGPSANYGYTF,TGCAGCGCCCCTGGACCCTCTGCTAACTATGGCTACACCTTC
.,TRBJ1-6,many,TRBV5-1,CASSLEGGKRSPLHF,TGCGCCAGCAGCCTGGAGGGCGGCAAGAGGTCACCCCTCCACTTT
TRBD2,TRBJ2-3,.,TRBV24-1,CATSYGAGEVTDTQYF,TGTGCCACCAGTTACGGGGCGGGAGAGGTCACAGATACGCAGTATTTT
.,TRBJ2-2,few,TRBV9,CASSLTQGYTGELFF,TGTGCCAGCAGCCTTACCCAGGGATACACCGGGGAGCTGTTTTTT
.,TRBJ1-5,few,TRBV7-8,CASSPAQAYQPQHF,TGTGCCAGCAGCCCCGCCCAGGCCTATCAGCCCCAGCATTTT
.,TRBJ2-7,.,TRBV3-1,CASSQETGEVEQYF,TGTGCCAGCAGCCAAGAAACCGGAGAGGTCGAGCAGTACTTC